Below, one T cell receptor beta chain is given with its context. These data are taken from a study of blood T cell repertoires in COVID-19. On the study more broadly: Specimens from acute and convalescent COVID-19 originated in the United States, Italy and Spain.

This table comes from immunoSEQ multiplex PCR, and its TCRdb copy is limited to in-frame clones, with some not included. The sample has roughly 330,000 clones, about 87% seen once. The germline CDR1 and CDR2 sequences are MNHEY and SVGAGI. After removal of 2 bases from V and 6 bases from J, the junction contained 11 bases not matched to a gene. The CDR3 runs 16 residues. Participants came from roughly 23 US areas, aged about 18 to 89 years. Sequenced material: PBMCs or T cells enriched from blood (not recorded which). The origin of this receptor is a woman in her 30s who had recovered from COVID-19. This chain uses TRBV6-5 with TRBJ1-2; TRBD1 agrees at 8 bases. The CDR3 reads CASSYDVWTGLNGYTF. The CDR3, as DNA: TGTGCCAGCAGTTACGACGTCTGGACAGGGCTGAATGGCTACACCTTC.